These 11 T cell receptor beta chains were all obtained from the same sample, sequenced in a study of blood T cells in healthy people across ages. It was with a sample-barcoded 5' primer and a J-beta primer mix that a second PCR of roughly 7 to 12 cycles was run. TCRdb reanalysed the 5' RACE reads using MiXCR and keeps one entry per CDR3 protein. The table has hundreds of thousands of distinct CDR3 sequences, 50% to 65% seen once. The sequenced sample consisted of blood. Receptors originate from an elderly man in good health.

The gene calls are TRBV6-5 and TRBJ2-7, with D unclear. Germline V gives CDR1 MNHEY, CDR2 SVGAGI. Trimming pared 7 bases from V and 0 bases from J, leaving 10 bases between. The CDR3 spans 13 residues. DNA of the CDR3: TGTGCCAGCAATGCGAAAAGCTCCTACGAGCAGTACTTC. Its protein product is CASNAKSSYEQYF.

J is TRBJ1-1 and V is TRBV20-1; no clear D gene. Trimming took 4 bases from V and 1 from J, leaving 13 bases between them. The CDR3 contains 14 residues. CDR1 and CDR2 from the germline V gene are DFQATT and SNEGSKA (reference sequence). As DNA, the CDR3 is TGCAGTGCTAATGAGCCCCCAGCGAACACTGAAGCTTTCTTT. It yields the protein CSANEPPANTEAFF.

The CDR3 DNA reads TGTGCCAGCAGCCAACCCAGACTAGCGGGAGGTCACGAGCAGTACTTC. Translation gives CASSQPRLAGGHEQYF. This chain links TRBV3-1 with TRBJ2-7; the match to TRBD2 covers 13 bases. The germline CDR1 and CDR2 sequences are LGHDT and YNNKEL (reference sequence). Losses at the gene ends were 2 bases for V and 5 bases for J; bases not matched to a gene: 6. The CDR3 totals 16 residues.

The rearrangement uses TRBV27 and TRBJ2-7; 9 nucleotides line up with TRBD1. Germline V lookup: CDR1 MNHEY, CDR2 SMNVEV (reference sequence). Trimming at V came to 5 bases and at J to 1 base, leaving 6 bases not matched to a gene. This CDR3 has 15 amino acids. CDR3 sequence (DNA): TGTGCCAGCAGTGATTCCGGGACAGGGTCCTACGAGCAGTACTTC. This translates into CASSDSGTGSYEQYF.

This clonotype was observed at least ten times. The gene calls are TRBV7-2 and TRBJ2-5; perhaps TRBD2 as D (7 bases). CDR3 length equals 14 residues. V lost 7 bases and J 1 base, leaving 13 bases between the germline ends. Germline CDR1 reads SGHTA; CDR2 reads FQGNSA. The CDR3 bases are TGTGCCAGCACCCGAGGGGGGGTCCAAGAGACCCAGTACTTC. Translation gives CASTRGGVQETQYF.

This clonotype was seen a handful of times. The chain carries TRBV6-6 and TRBJ1-2; 7 bases agree with TRBD1. The CDR3 length is 15 residues. Germline values: CDR1 MNHNY, CDR2 SVGAGI (reference sequence). V gave up 2 bases and J gave up 6 bases; unmatched junction bases: 9. CDR3 in DNA: TGTGCCAGCAGTTACGATGGGAACAGGGGAGATGGCTACACCTTC. It encodes CASSYDGNRGDGYTF.

The chain employs TRBV20-1 and TRBJ2-4; 7 bases are a match to TRBD2. The DNA end favors TRBJ2-7, so the J call may be wrong. Germline-derived CDR1 and CDR2 are DFQATT and SNEGSKA (reference sequence). The CDR3 covers 14 residues. CDR3 sequence (DNA): TGCAGTGCTAGACCGGGGGGAGGATCTTACGAGCAGTACTTC. Protein sequence: CSARPGGGSYEQYF.

This clonotype occurred many times. V gene TRBV21-1 combines with J gene TRBJ2-1. TRBV21-1 is annotated as a pseudogene. The CDR3 runs 15 residues. The CDR3 spells CASSKEASSYNEQFF. Here the CDR3 DNA reads TGTGCCAGCAGCAAAGAAGCAAGCTCCTACAATGAGCAGTTCTTC.

This clonotype has more than one count but fewer than ten. The chain has TRBV7-2 and TRBJ2-5, with D possibly being TRBD1 (6 bases). The germline CDR1 and CDR2 sequences are SGHTA and FQGNSA. This CDR3 region has 13 residues. Trimming removed 5 bases at V and 3 bases at J, with 10 bases between. The CDR3 DNA reads TGTGCCAGCAGCCGAAACAGGGAAGAGACCCAGTACTTC. It encodes CASSRNREETQYF.

Note on this clonotype: At one end the junction does not follow the germline gene, possibly because of a read error. This sequence joins TRBV24-1 and TRBJ2-6, with TRBD1 as a possible D gene (6 bases). Germline V CDR1 and CDR2: KGHDR, SFDVKD. The CDR3 covers 16 residues. CDR3 bases: TGTGCCACCAGCCCTCGGGACAACTCTGGGGCCAACGTCCCGACTTTC. Translating gives CATSPRDNSGANVPTF.

CDR3 sequence reads: CASSLGSGSFTDTQYF. CDR3 sequence (DNA): TGTGCCAGCAGCTTAGGTAGCGGGAGTTTCACAGATACGCAGTATTTT. V gene TRBV7-6 combines with J gene TRBJ2-3; 9 bases line up with TRBD2. V lost 1 base to trimming and J lost 2 bases; unmatched junction nucleotides: 4. Germline assignment: CDR1 SGHVS and CDR2 FNYEAQ. The CDR3 runs to 16 residues.